A selection of T cell receptor beta chains follows, all from one sample in a study of beta chain features in type 1 diabetes. This table comes from immunoSEQ multiplex PCR, and its TCRdb copy is limited to in-frame clones, with some not included. Of fewer than 650,000 clones in the sample, roughly a sixth were seen once. The sequencing sample was made of naive CD4+ T cells from blood. These receptors all come from a man aged 18 to 30 in good health. Each CDR3 is given with its conserved first and last residue. The order of the fields is V gene, CDR3 protein.

>TRBV7-2
CASSPIVFSSYEQYF
>TRBV30
CAWARGLLINSPLHF
>TRBV7-2
CASSLRQAGSYNSPLHF
>TRBV13
CASRPRDRGQSTEAFF
>TRBV7-2
CASSLGGGRYQETQYF
>TRBV18
CASSLQGSKNIQYF
>TRBV7-9
CASSRSLRGTGELFF
>TRBV7-9
CASSLVRGPGANVLTF
>TRBV5-6
CASSFEGEAFF
>TRBV9
CASSNDGGWNNQPQHF
>TRBV15
CATSRASGQGSYEQYF
>TRBV7-2
CASSLVAGTGHYEQYF
>TRBV15
CATSRDRWGLNQPQHF
>TRBV28
CASRTAGTPNYGYTF
>TRBV6-5
CASTTLGGNEQFF
>TRBV5-6
CASSKDPRWDTEAFF
>TRBV7-2
CASSPSSGINPYEQYF
>TRBV7-8
CASTGDRGSPLHF
>TRBV11-3
CASSFGTGELFF
>TRBV4-2
CASSPRTGLPKNIQYF
>TRBV2
CASPGGRGQETQYF
>TRBV7-9
CASSPDLGGYQPQHF
>TRBV25-1
CASSPTDRITGELFF
>TRBV29-1
CSVEDRPGEETQYF
>TRBV5-1
CASSKDGRNEKLFF
>TRBV6-5
CASSYTGGAGYNEQFF
>TRBV5-8
CASSLARDSRSSYEQYF
>TRBV18
CASSPPDSYFYEQYF
>TRBV4-3
CASSQDGGGYGYTF
>TRBV23-1
CALKRRVSTCPIYEQYF
>TRBV4-3
CASGVSGANVLTF
>TRBV10-3
CAISAPQGGYEQYF
>TRBV14
CASSLLGATNEKLFF
>TRBV4-1
CASSQAGVGTEAFF
>TRBV14
CASSQWTENTEAFF
>TRBV2
CASSVGSHTDTQYF
>TRBV18
CASAPTRVRGQPQHF
>TRBV25-1
CASSEVVSSPFTQYF
>TRBV4-2
CASSQDQRDRYQPQHF
>TRBV30
CAWKRYSNQPQHF
>TRBV9
CASSVAGTGNEAFF
>TRBV2
CASSGQGDLAKNIQYF
>TRBV2
CASSESMGAADTQYF
>TRBV7-2
CAAGQRDYEQYF
>TRBV9
CASSVVGGAGDRTDTQYF
>TRBV7-2
CASSPQAGGANVLTF
>TRBV7-2
CAITRRGGTTDTQYF
>TRBV7-2
CASSAINRASTEAFF
>TRBV5-1
CASSLLGANEQFF